These 7 T cell receptor beta chains were sequenced from one sample in a study of shared T cell receptors in the human thymus. Using immunoSEQ multiplex PCR, the repertoire was profiled, and TCRdb retains in-frame clones only, with some absent. The repertoire consists of roughly 660,000 clones, with over 75% occurring once and the leading ten covering about 0.01%. These sequences were also reported in another study, on human thymus T cells.

Material: thymocytes. These receptors were taken from a boy under two years old with a congenital heart defect.

The chain uses TRBV10-1 and TRBJ2-7; 9 bases are shared with TRBD2. This CDR3 contains 15 residues. Germline CDR1 reads WNHNN; CDR2 reads SYGVQD (reference sequence). The V gene end was trimmed by 3 bases and the J gene end by 3 bases; junction bases not matched to a gene: 6. This CDR3 is CASSEATSGVYEQYF. In DNA form, the CDR3 reads TGCGCCAGCAGTGAAGCGACTAGCGGAGTCTACGAGCAGTACTTC.

This chain links TRBV6-7 with TRBJ2-3; TRBD2 might be the D (6 bases). TRBV6-7 is flagged as an ORF with uncertain function. This CDR3 has 18 residues. The V and J ends lost 8 bases and 0 bases respectively, with 24 bases between them. CDR3 bases: TGTGCCAGCGGAATGAAGTCTCCCCGGGACTGCAGCACAGATACGCAGTATTTT. Its protein product is CASGMKSPRDCSTDTQYF.

J is TRBJ2-3 and V is TRBV5-8, with 15 bases that match TRBD2. Losses at the gene ends were 4 bases for V and 1 base for J; bases not matched to a gene: 7. Germline assignment: CDR1 SGHTS and CDR2 YDEGEE. This CDR3 comprises 18 residues. CDR3 coding DNA: TGTGCCAGCAGCCCTGGACTAGCGGGAGGGCAACGCACAGATACGCAGTATTTT. This gives the protein CASSPGLAGGQRTDTQYF.

The J gene is TRBJ2-4, the V gene TRBV6-5; 10 positions match TRBD2. CDR3 length: 14 amino acids. V trimming: 10 bases; J trimming: 9 bases; junction bases outside the gene matches: 12. The germline V gene encodes CDR1 MNHEY and CDR2 SVGAGI. The CDR3 is CATQAGGPLGIQYF. Written as DNA, the CDR3 is TGTGCCACCCAAGCGGGAGGGCCTTTGGGCATTCAGTACTTC.

This clone was seen just once. The CDR3 protein is CASSRRGSLSSYNEQFF. The CDR3 DNA is TGTGCCAGCTCACGGCGGGGTAGTTTAAGCTCCTACAATGAGCAGTTCTTC. The chain employs TRBV18 and TRBJ2-1, with D possibly TRBD2 on 6 matching bases. CDR1 and CDR2 from the germline V gene are KGHSH and LQKENI. V was shortened by 4 bases and J by 0 bases, with 16 bases between the two germline ends. This CDR3 spans 17 amino acids.

The genes are TRBV7-3 and TRBJ2-1, with TRBD2 matching over 12 bases. V gave up 2 bases and J gave up 0 bases; unmatched junction bases: 5. This CDR3 comprises 18 residues. From germline, CDR1 is SGHTA and CDR2 FQGTGA. This CDR3 reads CASSLDGLAGSSYNEQFF. The CDR3 DNA follows: TGTGCCAGCAGCTTAGACGGACTAGCGGGGAGCTCCTACAATGAGCAGTTCTTC.

The V call is TRBV7-3, the J call TRBJ2-3; a possible D gene is TRBD2 (5 bases). This CDR3 is 12 amino acids long. Germline CDR1 is SGHTA and CDR2 is FQGTGA. V was shortened by 4 bases and J by 6 bases, with 8 bases between the two germline ends. The CDR3 protein is CASSSRGDTQYF. CDR3 nucleotide sequence: TGTGCCAGCAGCTCAAGAGGGGATACGCAGTATTTT.